Detailed here is one TCR beta chain. Its cognate antigen is unknown. This record belongs to a study of T cell responses to AZD1222 COVID-19 vaccine. Study-level findings and limits: Per reports, nearly half of all spike-specific TCRs target regions that are unmutated in variants.

The protocol was immunoSEQ multiplex PCR, while the TCRdb copy is restricted to in-frame clones and leaves out a portion. The data contain approximately 160,000 clones, approximately 89% of them singletons. Germline lookup yields CDR1 SGHRS and CDR2 YFSETQ. This CDR3 has 15 amino acids. Trimming pared 3 bases from V and 3 bases from J, leaving 15 bases between. This clonotype originated in an adult in good health. The chain employs TRBV5-1 and TRBJ2-5; D gene ambiguous. The material sequenced was peripheral blood, taken on day 0 of AZD1222 vaccination. The CDR3 reads CASSSGPPNKETQYF. In DNA form, the CDR3 reads TGCGCCAGCAGCTCTGGACCTCCGAATAAAGAGACCCAGTACTTC.